This T cell receptor beta chain is from a study of radiotherapy plus CTLA-4 blockade in lung cancer. On the study more broadly: Of all patients, approximately 17% responded objectively and 25% to 40% showed disease control. Overall study results and limits: Among blood TCR repertoires after radiotherapy plus ipilimumab, tumor-derived clones expanded. Early blood T cell clone dynamics reportedly forecast response best, with interferon-beta.

Assay used: immunoSEQ multiplex PCR; TCRdb lists only in-frame clones, some missing. The sample shows 110,000 or so clones, roughly 74% of them seen only once. Details on this clone: Its antigen is unidentified.

Ipilimumab-mediated CTLA-4 blockade plus focal radiation was given to patients having chemo-refractory metastatic non-small-cell lung cancer. The V gene end was trimmed by 0 bases and the J gene end by 3 bases; junction bases not matched to a gene: 4. Germline V lookup: CDR1 SGHNT, CDR2 YYREEE (reference sequence). This CDR3 is 15 amino acids long. The chain recombines TRBV5-4 with TRBJ2-3; 7 bases agree with TRBD2. This clonotype was sampled from a human donor with non-small cell lung cancer who had a partial response to radiotherapy plus ipilimumab. The sequencing used peripheral blood, collected from a patient treated with radiotherapy plus ipilimumab. The CDR3 sequence: CASSLEPGRTDTQYF. The DNA of the CDR3 is TGTGCCAGCAGCTTGGAGCCCGGGAGGACAGATACGCAGTATTTT.